Listed below are T cell receptor beta chains from one sample, sequenced in a study of T cell changes during pregnancy in multiple sclerosis. Libraries were prepared by immunoSEQ multiplex PCR; TCRdb keeps only in-frame clonotypes and omits some of them. The data contain tens of thousands of clones, 80% to 95% of them singletons. This specimen consisted of peripheral blood, obtained in the third trimester of pregnancy. These receptors all stem from a female donor in good health, enrolled as a control in a pregnancy study. Both conserved end residues are part of each CDR3. Each record gives: V gene, CDR3 protein.

TRBV5-1	CASSLVSRGYELFF
TRBV25-1	CASTTQGFYGYTF
TRBV7-2	CATVAGGLNEQFF
TRBV9	CASSGLARGSGELFF
TRBV27	CASRGQGAYNEQFF
TRBV6-5	CASSYGTNTDTQYF
TRBV13	CASRFKQGTGSTIYF
TRBV6-5	CASSPDRTYGYTF
TRBV10-2	CASSARTSGRRDEQFF
TRBV30	CAWSVGGSYGYTF
TRBV7-8	CASSLGLAGDSETQYF
TRBV5-1	CASSLGGTTNEKLFF
TRBV5-1	CASSFGEFYGYTF
TRBV19	CASSIYGGANTGELFF
TRBV30	CAWSTGEMRGYTF
TRBV19	CASSIQAGGGNYGYTF
TRBV10-3	CAISIQGTDTQYF
TRBV29-1	CSVRTGGRDGYTF
TRBV11-2	CASSPTGPSYGYTF
TRBV29-1	CSHYRGNTEAFF
TRBV15	CATSSQEGNTGELFF
TRBV4-3	CASSQGESAGYQAFF
TRBV7-8	CASSWESSGPATDTQYF
TRBV11-2	CASSLRLADPTDTQYF
TRBV29-1	CSGTGLAGGGEQFF
TRBV4-1	CASSQVPRSSYNEQFF
TRBV7-9	CASSFPASGGADTQYF
TRBV2	CASSVLRSGQGLFYTF
TRBV9	CASSVDPGGQTYEQYF
TRBV6-4	CASSDSAGKPTGELFF
TRBV6-5	CASSLDRFGYTF
TRBV6-5	CASSYQSGGAEKLFF
TRBV7-9	CASSPGTGGADTQYF
TRBV7-9	CASSRSTGTQETQYF
TRBV30	CAWSVQSDTEAFF
TRBV5-1	CASSPGQGSDTQYF
TRBV25-1	CASSEYPGTGRTEAFF
TRBV19	CASKQGVKGYTF
TRBV27	CASSLSGGMSTEAFF
TRBV5-1	CASSLSTTAIRSYEQYF
TRBV13	CASSLSGTGSGANVLTF
TRBV7-9	CASSSGGGVINQPQHF
TRBV6-4	CASSDSQGTDTQYF
TRBV11-2	CASSPRDRGYAGELFF
TRBV29-1	CSVEWADIQYF
TRBV18	CASSPPNGKVYEQYF
TRBV2	CASSEAGVYGYTF
TRBV30	CAWRLLDSASEKLFF
TRBV7-9	CASSLGGQRGETQYF
TRBV27	CASHPGGEWSSNQPQHF
TRBV9	CASSVAARQLNTEAFF
TRBV6-5	CASSYAGFYGYTF
TRBV7-9	CASYRTGEANVLTF
TRBV5-6	CASSMGGGGAYNEQFF
TRBV19	CASRGGVQANYGYTF
TRBV6-6	CASSTLGMYEQYF
TRBV11-2	CASSLVGLAENTGELFF